This TCR beta chain came from a study of vaccination and CD4 T cells after COVID-19. About the research overall: The authors exposed cells to overlapping spike peptides derived from SARS-CoV-2, HCoV-NL63, HCoV-OC43 and HCoV-229E.

Sequencing of DNA taken from cultured CD4+ T cells relied on the Oncomine TCR Beta short-read assay. One entry per CDR3 protein, called by TCRdb with MiXCR from the PCR reads. The table has roughly 20,000 distinct CDR3 sequences, under 60% seen once. As to this clonotype: The antigen remains unidentified.

Germline CDR1 reads SGHTA; CDR2 reads FQGNSA. The CDR3 covers 13 residues. Trimming pared 5 bases from V and 5 bases from J, leaving 10 bases between. Treatment indicated: roughly 11-day PBMC culture with coronavirus spike peptide pools or control peptides (ViraFEST assay). The TCR was taken from a human donor who had recovered from COVID-19. The sample comprised CD4+ T cells from blood, cultured in vitro. The rearrangement joins TRBV7-2 to TRBJ1-5, with D tentatively TRBD1 (5 bases). CDR3 in amino acids: CASSTQTDQPQHF. The CDR3 nucleotides are TGTGCCAGCAGCACACAGACAGATCAGCCCCAGCATTTT.